A selection of T cell receptor beta chains follows, all from one sample in a study of CD8 T cells in ankylosing spondylitis. TCRdb analysed the 5' RACE reads with MiXCR anew, one entry per CDR3 protein. Of 390,000 or so distinct CDR3 sequences in the sample, around 24% were seen once. Sequencing input: blood, either unsorted or a sorted T cell fraction (not recorded which). Receptors originate from a male donor with ankylosing spondylitis. Each CDR3 is given with its conserved first and last residue. The D gene is left open where the match is weak. Where a row states a size, it is once, few, many or the class of an expanded clone; other rows omit it.

length: 13
J: TRBJ2-3
size: NA
V: TRBV10-2
D: NA
CDR3: CASRVGGTDTQYF
DNA: TGCGCCAGCAGGGTAGGGGGCACAGATACGCAGTATTTT

length: 16
J: TRBJ1-5
size: NA
V: TRBV28
D: TRBD1
CDR3: CASTPIGQVSNQPQHF
DNA: TGTGCCAGCACCCCGATCGGACAGGTGAGCAATCAGCCCCAGCATTTT

length: 11
J: TRBJ2-5
size: NA
V: TRBV20-1
D: NA
CDR3: CSAKVPETQYF
DNA: TGCAGTGCTAAGGTACCCGAGACCCAGTACTTC

length: 14
J: TRBJ2-7
size: few
V: TRBV7-2
D: TRBD2
CDR3: CASMLTSGAYEQYF
DNA: TGTGCCAGCATGCTTACTAGCGGAGCCTACGAGCAGTACTTC

length: 17
J: TRBJ2-5
size: NA
V: TRBV6-1
D: TRBD2
CDR3: CASSNPPLAGQQETQYF
DNA: TGTGCCAGCAGCAACCCTCCATTAGCGGGACAACAAGAGACCCAGTACTTC

length: 18
J: TRBJ1-1
size: many
V: TRBV6-5
D: NA
CDR3: CASSFGPFIEGLATEAFF
DNA: TGTGCCAGCAGTTTCGGCCCATTTATTGAGGGGTTGGCCACTGAAGCTTTCTTT

length: 15
J: TRBJ2-7
size: NA
V: TRBV28
D: NA
CDR3: CAPLQRPSSDYEQYF
DNA: TGTGCCCCCCTCCAGCGCCCAAGTTCGGACTACGAGCAGTACTTC

length: 14
J: TRBJ2-7
size: NA
V: TRBV7-9
D: NA
CDR3: CASSLTAASYEQYF
DNA: TGTGCCAGCAGCTTAACAGCGGCTAGCTACGAGCAGTACTTC

length: 15
J: TRBJ2-3
size: few
V: TRBV2
D: TRBD2
CDR3: CASSILADFADTQYF
DNA: TGTGCCAGCAGTATACTAGCGGATTTCGCAGATACGCAGTATTTT

length: 15
J: TRBJ1-1
size: few
V: TRBV28
D: NA
CDR3: CASSEISPMNTEAFF
DNA: TGTGCCAGCAGCGAGATTTCACCCATGAACACTGAAGCTTTCTTT

length: 18
J: TRBJ2-1
size: many
V: TRBV6-1
D: TRBD2
CDR3: CASLSRWGLAGVRNEQFF
DNA: TGTGCCAGCTTATCAAGATGGGGGCTAGCGGGAGTTCGGAATGAGCAGTTCTTC

length: 12
J: TRBJ1-1
size: NA
V: TRBV2
D: TRBD1
CDR3: CASEDRDTEAFF
DNA: TGTGCCAGCGAGGACAGGGACACTGAAGCTTTCTTT

length: 16
J: TRBJ2-5
size: NA
V: TRBV5-1
D: NA
CDR3: CASSLLAQQGGETQYF
DNA: TGCGCCAGCAGCTTGTTGGCGCAGCAAGGTGGAGAGACCCAGTACTTC

length: 14
J: TRBJ2-1
size: NA
V: TRBV6-5
D: TRBD1
CDR3: CASSFLGQDNEQFF
DNA: TGTGCCAGCAGTTTCTTAGGACAGGACAATGAGCAGTTCTTC

length: 17
J: TRBJ2-1
size: NA
V: TRBV18
D: TRBD2
CDR3: CASSPLGSGGSYNEQFF
DNA: TGTGCCAGCTCACCCCTGGGTAGCGGGGGCTCCTACAATGAGCAGTTCTTC

length: 13
J: TRBJ1-2
size: NA
V: TRBV20-1
D: TRBD1
CDR3: CSARTGIYYGYTF
DNA: TGCAGTGCTAGGACAGGGATTTATTATGGCTACACCTTC

length: 15
J: TRBJ2-5
size: many
V: TRBV24-1
D: NA
CDR3: CATSDLQQGKETQYF
DNA: TGTGCCACCAGTGACCTACAGCAGGGTAAAGAGACCCAGTACTTC

length: 12
J: TRBJ2-3
size: few
V: TRBV7-2
D: NA
CDR3: CASSIGIDTQYF
DNA: TGTGCCAGCAGTATAGGGATAGATACGCAGTATTTT

length: 16
J: TRBJ1-3
size: few
V: TRBV5-1
D: NA
CDR3: CASSLGGTSSGNTIYF
DNA: TGCGCCAGCAGCTTGGGAGGCACATCCTCTGGAAACACCATATATTTT

length: 14
J: TRBJ2-5
size: NA
V: TRBV10-2
D: NA
CDR3: CATQAGAHQETQYF
DNA: TGCGCCACTCAAGCGGGCGCCCACCAAGAGACCCAGTACTTC

length: 16
J: TRBJ2-1
size: NA
V: TRBV7-8
D: NA
CDR3: CASSLSSSRAYNEQFF
DNA: TGTGCCAGCAGCTTATCCAGTAGCAGAGCCTACAATGAGCAGTTCTTC

length: 14
J: TRBJ1-5
size: NA
V: TRBV12-3/TRBV12-4
D: TRBD1
CDR3: CASSRQGVNQPQHF
DNA: TGTGCCAGCAGTCGACAGGGAGTCAATCAGCCCCAGCATTTT

length: 16
J: TRBJ2-1
size: few
V: TRBV20-1
D: TRBD2
CDR3: CSARGGRHISYNEQFF
DNA: TGCAGTGCTAGAGGCGGGAGACATATCTCCTACAATGAGCAGTTCTTC

length: 15
J: TRBJ2-3
size: NA
V: TRBV4-1
D: TRBD2
CDR3: CASSLSGSRTDTQYF
DNA: TGCGCCAGCAGCCTCAGCGGGAGTCGGACAGATACGCAGTATTTT

length: 15
J: TRBJ1-6
size: few
V: TRBV14
D: NA
CDR3: CASSQDTDRGSPLHF
DNA: TGTGCCAGCAGCCAAGATACGGACAGAGGCTCACCCCTCCACTTT

length: 14
J: TRBJ2-2
size: few
V: TRBV12-3/TRBV12-4
D: NA
CDR3: CASRTTRYTGELFF
DNA: TGTGCCAGCAGAACGACTAGATACACCGGGGAGCTGTTTTTT

length: 15
J: TRBJ2-2
size: few
V: TRBV5-1
D: TRBD2
CDR3: CASSLVAGGPTELFF
DNA: TGCGCCAGCAGCCTCGTAGCGGGAGGGCCTACCGAGCTGTTTTTT

length: 15
J: TRBJ1-4
size: NA
V: TRBV9
D: NA
CDR3: CASSARQRTNEKLFF
DNA: TGTGCCAGCAGCGCCAGACAGAGAACTAATGAAAAACTGTTTTTT

length: 16
J: TRBJ2-1
size: NA
V: TRBV24-1
D: TRBD2
CDR3: CATSDSPSGRIDEQFF
DNA: TGTGCCACCAGTGATAGTCCTAGCGGGAGAATCGATGAGCAGTTCTTC

length: 13
J: TRBJ2-7
size: few
V: TRBV2
D: TRBD1
CDR3: CASGRNRGNEQYF
DNA: TGTGCCAGCGGCAGAAACAGGGGTAACGAGCAGTACTTC

length: 17
J: TRBJ2-3
size: few
V: TRBV7-3
D: TRBD2
CDR3: CASSLPGLAGDTDTQYF
DNA: TGTGCCAGCAGCTTACCGGGACTAGCGGGGGACACAGATACGCAGTATTTT

length: 14
J: TRBJ2-1
size: many
V: TRBV7-9
D: NA
CDR3: CASSPGTSYNEQFF
DNA: TGTGCCAGCTCACCCGGGACTTCTTACAATGAGCAGTTCTTC

length: 13
J: TRBJ2-5
size: NA
V: TRBV7-9
D: NA
CDR3: CASSPRLQETQYF
DNA: TGTGCCAGCAGCCCTCGACTCCAAGAGACCCAGTACTTC

length: 15
J: TRBJ1-3
size: NA
V: TRBV6-1
D: NA
CDR3: CASSGDLTGGNTIYF
DNA: TGTGCCAGCAGTGGGGACCTCACCGGGGGAAACACCATATATTTT

length: 14
J: TRBJ2-2
size: NA
V: TRBV16
D: NA
CDR3: CASSQSRRAGELFF
DNA: TGTGCCAGCAGCCAATCGAGGAGAGCCGGGGAGCTGTTTTTT

length: 15
J: TRBJ2-4
size: few
V: TRBV28
D: TRBD2
CDR3: CASSFAGGAKNIQYF
DNA: TGTGCCAGCAGTTTTGCGGGAGGGGCCAAAAACATTCAGTACTTC

length: 14
J: TRBJ2-7
size: few
V: TRBV2
D: NA
CDR3: CASNRVGATYEQYF
DNA: TGTGCCAGCAACAGGGTTGGAGCAACCTACGAGCAGTACTTC

length: 15
J: TRBJ2-1
size: few
V: TRBV11-2
D: TRBD2
CDR3: CASSLGDYPNNEQFF
DNA: TGTGCCAGCAGCTTAGGGGACTACCCAAACAATGAGCAGTTCTTC

length: 13
J: TRBJ2-1
size: few
V: TRBV29-1
D: NA
CDR3: CSGLGQLHNEQFF
DNA: TGCAGCGGCCTAGGGCAGTTACACAATGAGCAGTTCTTC

length: 13
J: TRBJ1-1
size: NA
V: TRBV3-1
D: NA
CDR3: CASSHLRDTEAFF
DNA: TGTGCCAGCAGCCATCTTCGGGACACTGAAGCTTTCTTT

length: 16
J: TRBJ2-1
size: few
V: TRBV19
D: TRBD1
CDR3: CASSVLKGQGVNEQFF
DNA: TGTGCCAGTAGTGTATTAAAGGGACAGGGGGTCAATGAGCAGTTCTTC

length: 14
J: TRBJ1-1
size: few
V: TRBV12-3/TRBV12-4
D: NA
CDR3: CASSFGAWDTEAFF
DNA: TGTGCCAGCAGTTTCGGGGCCTGGGACACTGAAGCTTTCTTT

length: 12
J: TRBJ1-2
size: NA
V: TRBV28
D: NA
CDR3: CASNEGNYGYTF
DNA: TGTGCCAGCAATGAGGGGAACTATGGCTACACCTTC